The rows below give T cell receptor beta chains drawn from one sample of a study of blood T cells in healthy people across ages. TCRdb re-derived calls from the 5' RACE reads in MiXCR, one entry per CDR3 protein. The sample has roughly 700,000 distinct CDR3 sequences, approximately 49% seen once. The sequencing input was blood. These receptors all come from a woman aged 55 to 70 in good health. The CDR3 runs from the conserved cysteine through the conserved F or W. The D gene is left open where the match is weak. Clone size appears in some rows only: once, few, many, or a class for an expanded clone.

size: few; D: NA; V: TRBV4-3; J: TRBJ1-5; CDR3: CASSQLPQGMGGNQPQHF; DNA: TGCGCCAGCAGCCAGCTTCCACAGGGAATGGGTGGCAATCAGCCCCAGCATTTT
size: NA; D: NA; V: TRBV20-1; J: TRBJ2-4; CDR3: CSAEGRLKNIQYF; DNA: TGCAGTGCGGAGGGCCGACTCAAAAACATTCAGTACTTC
size: NA; D: NA; V: TRBV12-3/TRBV12-4; J: TRBJ2-7; CDR3: CASSLAGLAYEQYF; DNA: TGTGCCAGCAGTTTAGCAGGGTTGGCCTACGAGCAGTACTTC
size: few; D: NA; V: TRBV6-6; J: TRBJ2-7; CDR3: CASSSSGLGSYEQYF; DNA: TGTGCCAGCAGTTCCTCAGGGTTGGGCTCCTACGAGCAGTACTTC
size: NA; D: TRBD1; V: TRBV6-6; J: TRBJ2-7; CDR3: CASSGTGDEQYF; DNA: TGTGCCAGCAGCGGGACAGGTGACGAGCAGTACTTC
size: once; D: NA; V: TRBV18; J: TRBJ2-7; CDR3: CASSPRARDHEQYF; DNA: TGTGCCAGCTCACCACGGGCCAGGGACCACGAGCAGTACTTC
size: few; D: TRBD2; V: TRBV5-1; J: TRBJ2-6; CDR3: CASSWEGRSGANVLTF; DNA: TGCGCCAGCAGCTGGGAGGGTCGGTCTGGGGCCAACGTCCTGACTTTC
size: NA; D: NA; V: TRBV6-2/TRBV6-3; J: TRBJ2-5; CDR3: CASSYRPGEETQYF; DNA: TGTGCCAGCAGCTACAGGCCTGGGGAGGAGACCCAGTACTTC
size: NA; D: NA; V: TRBV9; J: TRBJ2-3; CDR3: CASSVATDTQYF; DNA: TGTGCCAGCAGCGTAGCCACAGATACGCAGTATTTT
size: NA; D: NA; V: TRBV28; J: TRBJ1-1; CDR3: CASSLGGIRGTEAFF; DNA: TGTGCCAGCAGTTTGGGGGGTATCCGAGGAACTGAAGCTTTCTTT
size: NA; D: NA; V: TRBV7-9; J: TRBJ1-1; CDR3: CASSLFGEAFF; DNA: TGTGCCAGCAGCTTATTCGGTGAAGCTTTCTTT
size: NA; D: TRBD2; V: TRBV5-1; J: TRBJ2-7; CDR3: CASRMTSGRNEQYF; DNA: TGCGCCAGCAGAATGACTAGCGGGCGGAATGAGCAGTACTTC
size: NA; D: TRBD1; V: TRBV28; J: TRBJ1-2; CDR3: CASRPQNRGTYGYTF; DNA: TGTGCCAGCCGTCCGCAAAACAGGGGTACATATGGCTACACCTTC
size: NA; D: NA; V: TRBV5-6; J: TRBJ2-4; CDR3: CASSPLTKNIQYF; DNA: TGTGCCAGCAGCCCATTAACCAAAAACATTCAGTACTTC
size: few; D: NA; V: TRBV3-1; J: TRBJ1-3; CDR3: CASSQTHGTTGNTIYF; DNA: TGTGCCAGCAGCCAAACCCACGGGACAACCGGAAACACCATATATTTT
size: few; D: NA; V: TRBV7-2; J: TRBJ2-7; CDR3: CASSLVRGDYEQYF; DNA: TGTGCCAGCAGCTTGGTTCGGGGCGACTACGAGCAGTACTTC
size: few; D: TRBD2; V: TRBV4-3; J: TRBJ2-7; CDR3: CASSQDYVAGARSYEQYF; DNA: TGCGCCAGCAGCCAAGATTATGTTGCGGGAGCCCGTTCCTACGAGCAGTACTTC
size: NA; D: NA; V: TRBV20-1; J: TRBJ2-5; CDR3: CSATMAGRQETQYF; DNA: TGCAGTGCTACGATGGCGGGAAGGCAAGAGACCCAGTACTTC
size: NA; D: NA; V: TRBV29-1; J: TRBJ1-1; CDR3: CSVEPRVGSTEAFF; DNA: TGCAGCGTTGAACCCAGGGTGGGAAGCACTGAAGCTTTCTTT
size: few; D: TRBD1; V: TRBV27; J: TRBJ2-3; CDR3: CASSPRGRGDTQYF; DNA: TGTGCCAGCAGTCCCAGGGGGCGCGGAGATACGCAGTATTTT
size: NA; D: TRBD2; V: TRBV19; J: TRBJ2-7; CDR3: CASRNRGLTGTSGYEQYF; DNA: TGTGCCAGTAGAAATAGGGGCCTAACGGGGACTAGCGGCTACGAGCAGTACTTC
size: NA; D: TRBD1; V: TRBV29-1; J: TRBJ1-2; CDR3: CSVGTVGGYTF; DNA: TGCAGCGTCGGGACAGTTGGTGGCTACACCTTC
size: NA; D: NA; V: TRBV6-1; J: TRBJ2-7; CDR3: CATSTGIYEQYF; DNA: TGCGCCACCTCAACAGGGATCTACGAGCAGTACTTC
size: few; D: NA; V: TRBV4-2; J: TRBJ1-1; CDR3: CASSQGRENTEAFF; DNA: TGTGCCAGCAGCCAGGGACGGGAGAACACTGAAGCTTTCTTT
size: NA; D: NA; V: TRBV9; J: TRBJ2-7; CDR3: CASSVAAGFYEQYF; DNA: TGTGCCAGCAGCGTAGCGGCCGGCTTCTACGAGCAGTACTTC
size: few; D: NA; V: TRBV7-2; J: TRBJ2-3; CDR3: CASIRWGLAERTDTQYF; DNA: TGTGCCAGTATACGTTGGGGGCTAGCTGAACGCACAGATACGCAGTATTTT
size: NA; D: TRBD1; V: TRBV30; J: TRBJ2-7; CDR3: CACYRDSVLYEQYF; DNA: TGTGCCTGCTACCGGGACAGTGTTCTCTACGAGCAGTACTTC
size: few; D: NA; V: TRBV25-1; J: TRBJ2-7; CDR3: CASSESGQTYSYEQYF; DNA: TGTGCCAGCAGTGAATCAGGACAGACCTATTCCTACGAGCAGTACTTC
size: NA; D: TRBD1; V: TRBV7-8; J: TRBJ1-1; CDR3: CASSLPGTGKAFF; DNA: TGTGCCAGCAGCTTACCGGGGACAGGAAAAGCTTTCTTT
size: NA; D: NA; V: TRBV30; J: TRBJ1-2; CDR3: CAWSARTASVYGYTF; DNA: TGTGCCTGGAGCGCCCGTACAGCGTCCGTCTATGGCTACACCTTC
size: few; D: NA; V: TRBV5-1; J: TRBJ2-4; CDR3: CASSLGFKNIQYF; DNA: TGCGCCAGCAGCCTGGGGTTCAAAAACATTCAGTACTTC
size: few; D: TRBD1; V: TRBV24-1; J: TRBJ2-1; CDR3: CATSDEGYSGDRGNEQFF; DNA: TGTGCCACCAGTGATGAGGGGTACTCAGGGGACAGGGGAAATGAGCAGTTCTTC
size: NA; D: TRBD1; V: TRBV20-1; J: TRBJ2-7; CDR3: CSARTGTGNSYEQYF; DNA: TGCAGTGCTAGAACCGGGACAGGGAACTCCTACGAGCAGTACTTC
size: few; D: NA; V: TRBV6-2/TRBV6-3; J: TRBJ2-4; CDR3: CASTQMGSGNIQYF; DNA: TGTGCCAGCACCCAGATGGGGTCGGGGAACATTCAGTACTTC
size: few; D: NA; V: TRBV7-2; J: TRBJ2-7; CDR3: CASSLPGSVSYEQYF; DNA: TGTGCCAGCAGCTTACCGGGGAGCGTCTCCTACGAGCAGTACTTC
size: NA; D: NA; V: TRBV5-1; J: TRBJ2-3; CDR3: CASADTGVTDTQYF; DNA: TGCGCCAGCGCCGACACAGGAGTGACAGATACGCAGTATTTT
size: NA; D: NA; V: TRBV29-1; J: TRBJ2-1; CDR3: CSDLGGTAEQFF; DNA: TGCAGCGACCTAGGAGGGACCGCGGAGCAGTTCTTC
size: NA; D: TRBD1; V: TRBV28; J: TRBJ2-3; CDR3: CASSQGQGFGDTQYF; DNA: TGTGCCAGCAGCCAAGGACAGGGATTTGGGGATACGCAGTATTTT
size: once; D: NA; V: TRBV11-2; J: TRBJ1-1; CDR3: CASSRKGLNTEAFF; DNA: TGTGCCAGCAGCAGGAAGGGCTTGAACACTGAAGCTTTCTTT
size: NA; D: NA; V: TRBV2; J: TRBJ2-1; CDR3: CASSGGKSSYNEQFF; DNA: TGTGCCAGCAGTGGCGGGAAGAGCTCCTACAATGAGCAGTTCTTC
size: NA; D: NA; V: TRBV12-3/TRBV12-4; J: TRBJ2-5; CDR3: CASSLDQYKETQYF; DNA: TGTGCCAGCAGTTTGGACCAGTACAAAGAGACCCAGTACTTC
size: few; D: NA; V: TRBV20-1; J: TRBJ2-5; CDR3: CSARETGSKRETQYF; DNA: TGCAGTGCTAGAGAAACCGGCAGCAAACGGGAGACCCAGTACTTC
size: many; D: TRBD1; V: TRBV12-3/TRBV12-4; J: TRBJ2-3; CDR3: CASSPTGGADTQYF; DNA: TGTGCCAGCAGTCCCACAGGGGGCGCAGATACGCAGTATTTT
size: NA; D: NA; V: TRBV4-3; J: TRBJ2-7; CDR3: CASSQEGGRARSYNEQYF; DNA: TGCGCCAGCAGCCAAGAAGGGGGGAGGGCCCGCTCCTACAATGAGCAGTACTTC
size: NA; D: TRBD1; V: TRBV12-3/TRBV12-4; J: TRBJ1-6; CDR3: CAVRGTVDSPLHF; DNA: TGTGCCGTTAGGGGGACAGTCGATTCACCCCTCCACTTT
size: NA; D: TRBD2; V: TRBV6-2/TRBV6-3; J: TRBJ2-1; CDR3: CASSFPGLAGGTPEGNEQFF; DNA: TGTGCCAGCAGTTTTCCGGGGCTAGCGGGAGGGACACCGGAGGGCAATGAGCAGTTCTTC
size: few; D: TRBD2; V: TRBV7-2; J: TRBJ2-3; CDR3: CASSFPRRGDTQYF; DNA: TGTGCCAGCAGCTTCCCCCGGCGGGGGGATACGCAGTATTTT
size: few; D: NA; V: TRBV4-3; J: TRBJ2-7; CDR3: CASSQAPDSSYEQYF; DNA: TGCGCCAGCAGCCAAGCTCCTGATAGCTCCTACGAGCAGTACTTC
size: NA; D: NA; V: TRBV3-1; J: TRBJ2-7; CDR3: CASNRQQYEQYF; DNA: TGTGCCAGCAACCGACAGCAGTACGAGCAGTACTTC
size: NA; D: TRBD1; V: TRBV6-2/TRBV6-3; J: TRBJ1-1; CDR3: CASTPHRTGGQNTEAFF; DNA: TGTGCCAGCACCCCTCACCGGACAGGGGGACAGAACACTGAAGCTTTCTTT
size: NA; D: TRBD1; V: TRBV20-1; J: TRBJ2-7; CDR3: CGAGRQGASYEQYF; DNA: TGCGGTGCTGGCAGACAGGGGGCCTCCTACGAGCAGTACTTC
size: NA; D: NA; V: TRBV7-9; J: TRBJ2-5; CDR3: CASSLGSGPGNEQYF; DNA: TGTGCCAGCAGCTTAGGATCGGGGCCAGGAAATGAGCAGTACTTC
size: few; D: NA; V: TRBV9; J: TRBJ1-5; CDR3: CASSRRGTADQPQHF; DNA: TGTGCCAGCAGCCGACGGGGTACCGCGGATCAGCCCCAGCATTTT